This TCR beta chain was identified during a study of blood T cell repertoires in COVID-19. Across the whole study: Donors in the United States, Italy and Spain gave samples during acute or convalescent COVID-19. T cells, B-cell-depleted T cells, or PBMCs provided the cDNA or gDNA that served as material.

Study processing details: For nucleated cells, counts were estimated from reference gene primer amplification. Clones were sequenced by immunoSEQ multiplex PCR, and TCRdb holds only the in-frame ones, with some missing. V and J calls and clone size are as listed in that table; D and trimming were resolved from the DNA. Of approximately 300,000 clones detected, 92% appear once; the ten largest clones hold less than 20%. CDR1 SEHNR and CDR2 FQNEAQ come from the germline V gene (reference sequence). CDR3 length: 12 amino acids. V was pared by 3 bases and J by 2 bases, with 5 bases between. Sample: PBMCs or T cells enriched from blood (not recorded which). The clonotype comes from a woman in her twenties or thirties who had recovered from COVID-19. The chain carries TRBV7-9 and TRBJ2-7, with a possible D match to TRBD2 (5 bases). The CDR3 coding sequence is TGTGCCAGCAGCTTGACTACCTACGAGCAGTACTTC. It translates to CASSLTTYEQYF.